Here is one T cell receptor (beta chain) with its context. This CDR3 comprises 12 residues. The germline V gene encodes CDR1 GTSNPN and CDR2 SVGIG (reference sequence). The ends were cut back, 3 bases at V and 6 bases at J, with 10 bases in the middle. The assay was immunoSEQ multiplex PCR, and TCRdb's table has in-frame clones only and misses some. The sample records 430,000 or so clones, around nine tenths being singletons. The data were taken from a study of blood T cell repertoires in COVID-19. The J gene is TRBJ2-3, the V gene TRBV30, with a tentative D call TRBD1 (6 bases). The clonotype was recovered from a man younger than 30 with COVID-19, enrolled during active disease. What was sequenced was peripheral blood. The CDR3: CAWRKGGDTQYF. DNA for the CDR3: TGTGCCTGGAGGAAAGGGGGTGATACGCAGTATTTT. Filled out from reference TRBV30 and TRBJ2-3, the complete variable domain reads SQTIHQWPATLVQPVGSPLSLECTVEGTSNPNLYWYRQAAGRGLQLLFYSVGIGQISSEVPQNLSASRPQDRQFILSSKKLLLSDSGFYLCAWRKGGDTQYFGPGTRLTVL.